These T cell receptor beta chains were read from a single sample in a study of T cell repertoires and Cas9 in healthy adults. TCRdb's copy holds only in-frame clones and misses some; the assay was immunoSEQ multiplex PCR. The sample holds about 22,000 clones, less than 95% seen once. The sequencing sample was made of CD4+ effector T cells (CD127+, CD25-, CD137-, CD154-) from PBMCs; culture status not recorded. Every receptor here comes from a human donor in good health. Each CDR3 is given with its conserved first and last residue. Fields, in order: CDR3 DNA, CDR3 protein, V gene, clone size, D gene, J gene. D genes are given only for firm matches. A row's size may be missing; if present it is once, few, many or a size class.

TGTGCCAGCAGTTTATGGATCCTAGCGGGAGGGCCGGGTGAGCAGTTCTTC CASSLWILAGGPGEQFF TRBV28 . TRBD2 TRBJ2-1
TGTGCCAGCAGTTTATTAGGACAGGGGGGTTCACCCCTCCACTTT CASSLLGQGGSPLHF TRBV28 . TRBD1 TRBJ1-6
TGTGCCAGCAGCCAAGTTTCCGAGGAGACCCAGTACTTC CASSQVSEETQYF TRBV4-2 . . TRBJ2-5
TGTGCCAGCAGCTTAAGGTTATTAGATACGCAGTATTTT CASSLRLLDTQYF TRBV5-6 . . TRBJ2-3
TGTGCCAGTAGTAATACAGGGAACTATGGCTACACCTTC CASSNTGNYGYTF TRBV19 . . TRBJ1-2
TGTGCCAGCAGCTTACCTAGTACTGAGACCCAGTACTTC CASSLPSTETQYF TRBV11-1 . . TRBJ2-5
TGTGCCAGCAGCGATACCCGGGGTGGAAACACCATATATTTT CASSDTRGGNTIYF TRBV11-3 few . TRBJ1-3
TGCAGCGTTGCAAGGGGAGGGGAAGCTTTCTTT CSVARGGEAFF TRBV29-1 . . TRBJ1-1
TGTGCCAGCAGCTTAGGGGTTAACTATGGCTACACCTTC CASSLGVNYGYTF TRBV11-2 . . TRBJ1-2
TGTGCCATCAGTGAGAGTGGACAGGCGGACACTGAAGCTTTCTTT CAISESGQADTEAFF TRBV10-3 . TRBD1 TRBJ1-1
TGTGCCAGCAGCCCCCAGACCACAAGCAATGAGCAGTTCTTC CASSPQTTSNEQFF TRBV7-2 few . TRBJ2-1
TGTGCCAGCAGTAGACAGGGCTATAATTCACCCCTCCACTTT CASSRQGYNSPLHF TRBV6-5 once TRBD1 TRBJ1-6
TGTGCCAGCAGCGCGAATTCAGCCGCCGGCGAGCAGTACTTC CASSANSAAGEQYF TRBV7-9 . . TRBJ2-7
TGTGCCAGCAGTGAACAGGGGGTCAATGAGCAGTTCTTC CASSEQGVNEQFF TRBV6-4 . TRBD1 TRBJ2-1
TGTGCCGGGATAGAGACCCAGTACTTC CAGIETQYF TRBV19 . . TRBJ2-5
TGTGCTAGTGGTTTGGTACTCAGGGGGTCTGAAGCTTTCTTT CASGLVLRGSEAFF TRBV12-5 . TRBD1 TRBJ1-1